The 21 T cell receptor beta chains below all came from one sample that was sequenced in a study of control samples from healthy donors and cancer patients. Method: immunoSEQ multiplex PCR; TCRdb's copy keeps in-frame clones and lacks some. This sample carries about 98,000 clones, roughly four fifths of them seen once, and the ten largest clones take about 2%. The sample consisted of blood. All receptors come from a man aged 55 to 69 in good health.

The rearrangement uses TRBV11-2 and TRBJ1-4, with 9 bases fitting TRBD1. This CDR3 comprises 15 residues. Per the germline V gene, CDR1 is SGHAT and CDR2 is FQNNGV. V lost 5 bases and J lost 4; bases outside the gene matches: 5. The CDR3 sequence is CASSGLTGGNEKLFF. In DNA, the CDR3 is TGTGCCAGCAGCGGTTTGACAGGGGGTAATGAAAAACTGTTTTTT.

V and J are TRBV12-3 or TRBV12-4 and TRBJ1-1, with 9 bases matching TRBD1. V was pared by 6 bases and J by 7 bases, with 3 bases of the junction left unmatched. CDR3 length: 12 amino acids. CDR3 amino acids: CASRTGGLEAFF. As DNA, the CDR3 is TGTGCCAGCAGAACAGGGGGCCTTGAAGCTTTCTTT.

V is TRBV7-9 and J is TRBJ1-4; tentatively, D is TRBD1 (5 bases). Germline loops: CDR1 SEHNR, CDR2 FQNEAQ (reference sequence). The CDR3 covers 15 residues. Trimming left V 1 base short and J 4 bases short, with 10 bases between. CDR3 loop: CASSLVQGGNEKLFF. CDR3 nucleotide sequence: TGTGCCAGCAGCTTAGTCCAGGGAGGTAATGAAAAACTGTTTTTT.

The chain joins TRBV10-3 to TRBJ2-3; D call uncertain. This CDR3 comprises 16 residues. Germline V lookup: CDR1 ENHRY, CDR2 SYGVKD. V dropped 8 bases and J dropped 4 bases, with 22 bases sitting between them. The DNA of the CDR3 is TGTGCCATCCTTCCGGGTGACAAGGGCTTCGCAGATACGCAGTATTTT. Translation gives CAILPGDKGFADTQYF.

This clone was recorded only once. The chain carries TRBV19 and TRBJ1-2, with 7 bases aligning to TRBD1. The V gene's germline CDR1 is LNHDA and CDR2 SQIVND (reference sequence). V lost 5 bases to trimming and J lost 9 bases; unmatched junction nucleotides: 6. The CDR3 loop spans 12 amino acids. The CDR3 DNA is TGTGCCAGTAGTTCCGACAGGGTTCGCTACACCTTC. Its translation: CASSSDRVRYTF.

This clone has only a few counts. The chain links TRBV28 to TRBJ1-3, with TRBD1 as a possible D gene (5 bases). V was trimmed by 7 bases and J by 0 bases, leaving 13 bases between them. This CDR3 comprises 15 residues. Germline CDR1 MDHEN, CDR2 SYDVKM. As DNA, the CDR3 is TGTGCCAGCAAGGGGTCCCGGCGCTCTGGAAACACCATATATTTT. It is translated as CASKGSRRSGNTIYF. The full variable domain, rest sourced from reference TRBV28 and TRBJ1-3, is DVKVTQSSRYLVKRTGEKVFLECVQDMDHENMFWYRQDPGLGLRLIYFSYDVKMKEKGDIPEGYSVSREKKERFSLILESASTNQTSMYLCASKGSRRSGNTIYFGEGSWLTVV.

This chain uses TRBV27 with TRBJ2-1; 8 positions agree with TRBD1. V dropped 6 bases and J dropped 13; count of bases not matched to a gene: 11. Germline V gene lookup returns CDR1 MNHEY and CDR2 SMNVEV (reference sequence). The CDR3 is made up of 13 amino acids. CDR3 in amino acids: CASRGTGPGFQFF. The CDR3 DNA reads TGTGCCAGCAGGGGGACAGGACCCGGCTTTCAGTTCTTC.

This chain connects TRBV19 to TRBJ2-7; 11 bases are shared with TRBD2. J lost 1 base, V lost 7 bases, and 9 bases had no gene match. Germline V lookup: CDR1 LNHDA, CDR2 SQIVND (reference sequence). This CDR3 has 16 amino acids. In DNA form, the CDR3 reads TGTGCCAGTATCAAAACCGGGACTAGCGGTTCCTACGAGCAGTACTTC. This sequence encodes CASIKTGTSGSYEQYF.

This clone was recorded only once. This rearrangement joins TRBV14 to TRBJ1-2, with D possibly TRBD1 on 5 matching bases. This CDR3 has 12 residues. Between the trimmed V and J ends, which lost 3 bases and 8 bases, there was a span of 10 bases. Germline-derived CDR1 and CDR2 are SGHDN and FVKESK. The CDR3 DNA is TGTGCCAGCAGCCATGTGGGGGGGGGCTACACCTTC. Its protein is CASSHVGGGYTF.

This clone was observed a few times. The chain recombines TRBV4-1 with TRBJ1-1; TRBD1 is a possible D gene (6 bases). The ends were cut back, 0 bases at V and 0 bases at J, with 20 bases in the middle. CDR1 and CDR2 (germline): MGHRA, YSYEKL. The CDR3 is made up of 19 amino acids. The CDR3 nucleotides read TGCGCCAGCAGCCAAGATTTTCGAGGGGGGAGACAGGTGAACACTGAAGCTTTCTTT. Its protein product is CASSQDFRGGRQVNTEAFF.

CDR3: CASSAQGVPNEKLFF. Here the CDR3 DNA reads TGTGCCAGCAGCGCCCAGGGAGTTCCTAATGAAAAACTGTTTTTT. J is TRBJ1-4 and V is TRBV11-2; D perhaps matches TRBD1 (5 bases). The V gene lost 5 bases and the J gene lost 3 bases, with 13 bases spanning the gap. The germline gives CDR1 SGHAT, CDR2 FQNNGV. The CDR3 has 15 amino acids.

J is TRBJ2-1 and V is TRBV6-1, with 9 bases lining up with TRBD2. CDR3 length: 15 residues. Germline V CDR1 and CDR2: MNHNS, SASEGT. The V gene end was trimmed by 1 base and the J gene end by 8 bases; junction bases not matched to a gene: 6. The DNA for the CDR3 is TGTGCCAGCAGTGAAGGTAGCGGGGGAGTCTATGAGCAGTTCTTC. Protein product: CASSEGSGGVYEQFF.

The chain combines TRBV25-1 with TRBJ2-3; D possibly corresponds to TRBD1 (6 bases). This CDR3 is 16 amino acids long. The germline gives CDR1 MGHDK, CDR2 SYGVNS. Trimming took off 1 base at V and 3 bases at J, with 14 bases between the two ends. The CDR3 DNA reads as TGTGCCAGCAGTGAATCAAGGACAGCCTTAACAGATACGCAGTATTTT. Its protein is CASSESRTALTDTQYF.

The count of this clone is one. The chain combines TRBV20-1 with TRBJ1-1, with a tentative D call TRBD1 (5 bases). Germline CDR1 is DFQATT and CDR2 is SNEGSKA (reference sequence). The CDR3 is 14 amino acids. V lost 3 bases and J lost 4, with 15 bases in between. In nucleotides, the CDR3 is TGCAGTGCTAGTGAGACAGTATGGAGCACTGAAGCTTTCTTT. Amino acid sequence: CSASETVWSTEAFF.

The CDR3 DNA reads TGTGCCAGCAGAGTAGGGGGGGACTCCTACGAGCAGTACTTC. Translating it yields CASRVGGDSYEQYF. The J gene is TRBJ2-7, the V gene TRBV6-5; TRBD2 is a possible D gene (7 bases). The CDR3 contains 14 residues. Trimming cost V 6 bases and J 0 bases, with 12 bases left between them. Germline V lookup: CDR1 MNHEY, CDR2 SVGAGI.

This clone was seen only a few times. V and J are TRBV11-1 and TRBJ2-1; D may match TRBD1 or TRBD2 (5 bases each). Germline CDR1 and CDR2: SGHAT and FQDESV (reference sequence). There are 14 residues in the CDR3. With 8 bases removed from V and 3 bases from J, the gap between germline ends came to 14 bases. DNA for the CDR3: TGTGCCAGCTTGGGACGGAGAAACTACAATGAGCAGTTCTTC. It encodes CASLGRRNYNEQFF.

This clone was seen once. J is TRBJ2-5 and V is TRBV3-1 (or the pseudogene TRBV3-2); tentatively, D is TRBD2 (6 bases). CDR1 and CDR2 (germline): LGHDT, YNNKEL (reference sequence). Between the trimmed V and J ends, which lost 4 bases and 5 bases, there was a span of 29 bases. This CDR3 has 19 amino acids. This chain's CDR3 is CASSPQVWVSGPIGETQYF. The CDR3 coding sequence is TGTGCCAGCAGCCCTCAGGTGTGGGTTAGCGGCCCAATTGGGGAGACCCAGTACTTC.

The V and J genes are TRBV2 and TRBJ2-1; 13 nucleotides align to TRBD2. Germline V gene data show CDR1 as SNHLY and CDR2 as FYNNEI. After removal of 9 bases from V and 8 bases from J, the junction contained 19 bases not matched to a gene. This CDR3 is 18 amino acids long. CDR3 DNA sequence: TGTGCCAGAACAGGACTAGCGGGAGTGTTAAGTCGTCGAGATGAGCAGTTCTTC. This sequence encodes CARTGLAGVLSRRDEQFF.

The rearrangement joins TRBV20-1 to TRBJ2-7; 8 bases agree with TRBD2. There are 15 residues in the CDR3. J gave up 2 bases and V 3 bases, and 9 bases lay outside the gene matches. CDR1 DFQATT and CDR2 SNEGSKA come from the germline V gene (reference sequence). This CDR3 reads CSASDMTSVAYEQYF. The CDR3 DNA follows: TGCAGTGCTAGTGACATGACTAGCGTGGCCTACGAGCAGTACTTC.

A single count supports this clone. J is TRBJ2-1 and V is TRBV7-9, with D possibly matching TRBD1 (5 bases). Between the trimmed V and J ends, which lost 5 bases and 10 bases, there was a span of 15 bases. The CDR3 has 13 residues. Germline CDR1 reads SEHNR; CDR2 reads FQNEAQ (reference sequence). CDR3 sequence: CASSPMQGREQFF. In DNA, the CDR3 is TGTGCCAGCAGCCCCATGCAGGGTCGGGAGCAGTTCTTC.

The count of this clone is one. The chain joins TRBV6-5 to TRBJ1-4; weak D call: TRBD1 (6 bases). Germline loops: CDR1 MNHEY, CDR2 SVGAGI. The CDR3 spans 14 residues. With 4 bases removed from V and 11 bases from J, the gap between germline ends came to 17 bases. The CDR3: CASSSGTSIRKLFF. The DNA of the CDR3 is TGTGCCAGCAGTTCCGGGACAAGCATTCGGAAACTGTTTTTT.